The rows below give T cell receptor beta chains drawn from one sample of a study of T cells in tumors after PD-1 blockade. TCRdb keeps only in-frame clones here, not all; method: immunoSEQ multiplex PCR. The table records some 10,000 clones, approximately 65% of them present only once. This sample comprised tumor tissue, obtained after anti-PD-1 treatment. These receptors were taken from a human donor with basal cell carcinoma. The CDR3 runs from the conserved cysteine through the conserved F or W. Each record gives: D gene, V gene, J gene, CDR3 DNA, CDR3 protein. D genes are given only for firm matches.

-,TRBV5-1,TRBJ2-4,TGCGCCAGCAGCTTGGCCCTTGAAGGCAAAAACATTCAGTACTTC,CASSLALEGKNIQYF
-,TRBV7-3,TRBJ1-2,TGTGCCAGCAGCGCCCGTGGGAGGGGCCTTTATGGCTACACCTTC,CASSARGRGLYGYTF
-,TRBV6-2/TRBV6-3,TRBJ2-7,TGTGCCAGCAGCCACCCATACACCGTCGGGCAGTACTTC,CASSHPYTVGQYF
-,TRBV4-1,TRBJ2-1,TGCGCCAGCAGCCAAGTTACGAAGGGGAGGAATGAGCAGTTCTTC,CASSQVTKGRNEQFF
-,TRBV4-3,TRBJ2-1,TGCGCCAGCAGCCAAGGACTGGGGGAATTTTATGAGCAGTTCTTC,CASSQGLGEFYEQFF
TRBD1,TRBV6-2/TRBV6-3,TRBJ1-1,TGTGCCAGCAGTTATGCCTGGACAGGGGGTACTGAAGCTTTCTTT,CASSYAWTGGTEAFF
-,TRBV7-2,TRBJ2-3,TGTGCCAGCAGCTCGGACTATCGGACTATGGCAGATACGCAGTATTTT,CASSSDYRTMADTQYF
-,TRBV6-5,TRBJ2-7,TGTGCCAGCAGTCAGACTCTCCCCTCCTACGAGCAGTACTTC,CASSQTLPSYEQYF
-,TRBV5-4,TRBJ1-2,TGTGCCAGCAGCCCGCGACAGGCCCTCTATGGCTACACCTTC,CASSPRQALYGYTF
TRBD1,TRBV13,TRBJ1-6,TGTGCCAGCAGCTTGAGACAGGGGAATTCACCCCTCCACTTT,CASSLRQGNSPLHF
-,TRBV6-5,TRBJ1-1,TGTGCCAGCAGTTACGACAGCTCGAACACTGAAGCTTTCTTT,CASSYDSSNTEAFF